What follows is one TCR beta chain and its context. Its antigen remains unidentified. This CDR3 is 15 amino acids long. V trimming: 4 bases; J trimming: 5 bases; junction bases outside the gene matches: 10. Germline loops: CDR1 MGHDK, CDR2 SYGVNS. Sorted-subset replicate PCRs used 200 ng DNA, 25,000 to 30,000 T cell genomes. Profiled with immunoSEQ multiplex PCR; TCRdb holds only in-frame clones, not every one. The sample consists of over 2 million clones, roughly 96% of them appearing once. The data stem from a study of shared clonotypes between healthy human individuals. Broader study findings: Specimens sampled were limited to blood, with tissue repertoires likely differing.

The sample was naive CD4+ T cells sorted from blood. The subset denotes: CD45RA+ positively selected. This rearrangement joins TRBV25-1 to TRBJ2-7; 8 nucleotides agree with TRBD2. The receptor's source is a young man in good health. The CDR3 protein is CASSASGSTKNEQYF. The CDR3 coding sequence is TGTGCCAGCAGTGCCAGCGGGAGTACGAAGAACGAGCAGTACTTC.